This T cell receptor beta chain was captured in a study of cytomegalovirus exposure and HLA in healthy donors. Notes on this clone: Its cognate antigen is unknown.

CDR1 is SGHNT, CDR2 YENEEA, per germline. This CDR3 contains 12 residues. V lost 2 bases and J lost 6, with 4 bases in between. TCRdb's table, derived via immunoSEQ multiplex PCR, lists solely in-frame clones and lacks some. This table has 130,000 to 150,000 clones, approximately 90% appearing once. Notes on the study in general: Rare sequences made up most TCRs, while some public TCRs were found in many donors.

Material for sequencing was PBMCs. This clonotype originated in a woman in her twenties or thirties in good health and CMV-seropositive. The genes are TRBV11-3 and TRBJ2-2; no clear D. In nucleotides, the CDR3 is TGTGCCAGCAGCTTATATGCCGGGGAGCTGTTTTTT. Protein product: CASSLYAGELFF.